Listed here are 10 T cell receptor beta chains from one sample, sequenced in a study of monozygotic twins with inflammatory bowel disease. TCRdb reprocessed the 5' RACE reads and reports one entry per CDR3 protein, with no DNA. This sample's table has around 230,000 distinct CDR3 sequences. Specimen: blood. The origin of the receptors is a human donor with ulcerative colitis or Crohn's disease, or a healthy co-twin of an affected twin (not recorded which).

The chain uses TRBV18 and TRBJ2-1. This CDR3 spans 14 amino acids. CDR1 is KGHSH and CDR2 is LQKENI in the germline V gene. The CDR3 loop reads CASSPWDSNNEQFF.

The chain's CDR3 is CASSNRDRVRSPLHF. The chain joins TRBV3-1 to TRBJ1-6; no DNA is available, so the TRBD1 call from TCRdb remains unchecked. The germline gives CDR1 LGHDT, CDR2 YNNKEL (reference sequence). The CDR3 has 15 amino acids.

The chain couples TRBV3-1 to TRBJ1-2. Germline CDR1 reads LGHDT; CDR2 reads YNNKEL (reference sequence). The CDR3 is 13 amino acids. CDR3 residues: CASSPQGQAYYTF.

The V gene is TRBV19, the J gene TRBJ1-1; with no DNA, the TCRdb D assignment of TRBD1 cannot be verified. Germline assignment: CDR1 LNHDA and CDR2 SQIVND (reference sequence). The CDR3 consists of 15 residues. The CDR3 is CASSTSRTGATEAFF.

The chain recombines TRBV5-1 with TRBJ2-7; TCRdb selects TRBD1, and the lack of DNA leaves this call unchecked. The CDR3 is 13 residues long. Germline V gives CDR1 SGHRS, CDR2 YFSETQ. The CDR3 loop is CASRGLGQDMQYF.

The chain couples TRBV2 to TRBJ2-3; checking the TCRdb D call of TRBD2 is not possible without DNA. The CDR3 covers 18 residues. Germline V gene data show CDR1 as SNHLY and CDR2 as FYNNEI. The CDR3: CASSSLAGLAGDTDTQYF.

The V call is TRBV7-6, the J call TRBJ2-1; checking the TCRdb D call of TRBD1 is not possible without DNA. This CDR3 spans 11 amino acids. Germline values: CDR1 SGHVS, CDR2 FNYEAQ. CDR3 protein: CASAGDNEQFF.

The CDR3 here is CASSLGGGGPSYEQYF. The J gene is TRBJ2-7, the V gene TRBV12-3 or TRBV12-4; TCRdb's assignment of TRBD2 cannot be checked, as there is no DNA. CDR3 size: 16 residues.

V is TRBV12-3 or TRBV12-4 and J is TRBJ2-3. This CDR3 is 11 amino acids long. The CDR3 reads CASTQKDTQYF.

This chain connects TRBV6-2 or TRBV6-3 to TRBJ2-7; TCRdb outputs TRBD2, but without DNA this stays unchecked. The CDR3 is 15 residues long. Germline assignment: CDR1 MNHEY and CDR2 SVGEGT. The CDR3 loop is CATTSWEGGSYEQYF.